The 31 T cell receptor beta chains below all came from one sample that was sequenced in a study of cytomegalovirus exposure and HLA in healthy donors. Vbeta (60) and Jbeta (13) primers were used in the PCR. TCRdb keeps only in-frame clones here, not all; method: immunoSEQ multiplex PCR. The repertoire holds 97,000 or so clones, roughly 9.4% seen once, with about 5% in the top ten. Sequenced input: PBMCs. Receptors originate from a man between 45 and 60 years old in good health and CMV-seropositive.

This clone has more than one count but fewer than ten. The chain employs TRBV5-4 and TRBJ1-2; 10 bases fit TRBD1. Losses at the gene ends were 4 bases for V and 7 bases for J; bases not matched to a gene: 10. The CDR3 loop spans 15 amino acids. The germline V gene encodes CDR1 SGHNT and CDR2 YYREEE (reference sequence). The CDR3 reads CASSPGTGDPFGYTF. The CDR3 DNA reads as TGTGCCAGCAGCCCGGGGACAGGGGACCCTTTTGGCTACACCTTC.

This sequence joins TRBV28 and TRBJ2-5; 7 positions agree with TRBD1. V shed 8 bases, J shed 7 bases, and the junction held 16 bases outside the gene matches. This CDR3 has 15 amino acids. Germline loops: CDR1 MDHEN, CDR2 SYDVKM. CDR3 DNA: TGTGCCAGCCTCTACCTCCGGGACAGTTACTTGACCCAGTACTTC. This gives the protein CASLYLRDSYLTQYF.

This clone was detected a few times. The CDR3 region has the DNA TGTGCCAGCAGCTTGTCCCAACTAGCGACCTACGAGCAGTACTTC. Its translation is CASSLSQLATYEQYF. This sequence joins TRBV7-2 and TRBJ2-7; TRBD2 agrees at 7 bases. Germline-derived CDR1 and CDR2 are SGHTA and FQGNSA. V shed 3 bases, J shed 2 bases, and the junction held 7 bases outside the gene matches. The CDR3 is 15 amino acids.

This clone came up a few times. The CDR3 DNA follows: TGTGCCAGCAGCCAACCCGGGACAGGGAACGGTATCACCTACGAGCAGTACTTC. Translating gives CASSQPGTGNGITYEQYF. This chain joins TRBV11-2 and TRBJ2-7; TRBD1 aligns across 9 bases. This CDR3 spans 18 amino acids. CDR1 and CDR2 (germline): SGHAT, FQNNGV. The trim removed 5 bases at V and 2 bases at J, leaving 16 bases unmatched. Combining the CDR3 with reference TRBV11-2 and TRBJ2-7 gives the whole variable domain EAGVAQSPRYKIIEKRQSVAFWCNPISGHATLYWYQQILGQGPKLLIQFQNNGVVDDSQLPKDRFSAERLKGVDSTLKIQPAKLEDSAVYLCASSQPGTGNGITYEQYFGPGTRLTVT.

The CDR3 region has the DNA TGTGCCAGCAGCTTAGGGTGGGGACTAGGAACGGATGAGCAGTTCTTC. The encoded protein is CASSLGWGLGTDEQFF. This chain links TRBV7-9 with TRBJ2-1; 8 positions match TRBD2. Trimming at V came to 1 base and at J to 8 bases, leaving 10 bases not matched to a gene. Germline CDR1 is SEHNR and CDR2 is FQNEAQ (reference sequence). The CDR3 runs 16 residues.

The rearrangement joins TRBV28 to TRBJ1-1; the D is unclear. Trimming took off 7 bases at V and 5 bases at J, with 17 bases between the two ends. CDR1 is MDHEN and CDR2 is SYDVKM in the germline V gene. The CDR3 is made up of 14 amino acids. Here the CDR3 DNA reads TGTGCCAGCACCGCCCCGGAGATTCGGACTGAAGCTTTCTTT. Translating it yields CASTAPEIRTEAFF.

This clone was detected a few times. This chain uses TRBV10-1 with TRBJ2-2; D is possibly TRBD1 (6 bases). The CDR3 spans 16 residues. The germline gives CDR1 WNHNN, CDR2 SYGVQD (reference sequence). The V and J ends lost 3 bases and 0 bases respectively, with 11 bases between them. DNA of the CDR3: TGCGCCAGCAGTGACCCACAGGGTTCGAACACCGGGGAGCTGTTTTTT. Translation gives CASSDPQGSNTGELFF.

This clone has a handful of counts. CDR3 residues: CASSYSDGRRAFF. The CDR3 nucleotides are TGTGCCAGCAGTTACTCGGACGGTAGGAGGGCTTTCTTT. This sequence joins TRBV6-5 and TRBJ1-1; D unclear. Deletions cut 0 bases from V and 11 bases from J, with 13 bases between. The CDR3 consists of 13 residues. Germline CDR1 and CDR2: MNHEY and SVGAGI.

V is TRBV2 and J is TRBJ2-2, with a weak D call TRBD1 (6 bases). The CDR3 sequence is 14 residues long. The germline V and J ends were trimmed by 6 bases and 2 bases, with 10 bases remaining between them. The germline V gene encodes CDR1 SNHLY and CDR2 FYNNEI. This chain's CDR3 is CASRRDTNTGELFF. CDR3 DNA: TGTGCCAGCAGGAGGGACACTAACACCGGGGAGCTGTTTTTT.

The rearrangement links TRBV9 to TRBJ2-5, with D possibly matching TRBD1 (6 bases). This CDR3 contains 17 residues. Germline CDR1 reads SGDLS; CDR2 reads YYNGEE. Between the trimmed V and J ends, which lost 0 bases and 2 bases, there was a span of 17 bases. The CDR3: CASSVGGTISPQETQYF. In DNA, the CDR3 is TGTGCCAGCAGCGTAGGTGGGACAATCAGCCCACAAGAGACCCAGTACTTC.

V and J are TRBV5-4 and TRBJ2-5, with 7 bases aligning to TRBD2. With 7 bases clipped from V and 5 bases from J, the junction kept 11 bases outside the gene matches. From germline, CDR1 is SGHNT and CDR2 YYREEE (reference sequence). This CDR3 has 14 amino acids. The CDR3 DNA reads TGTGCCAGCGCCACGAGGGAGGGGAGGGAGACCCAGTACTTC. It codes for CASATREGRETQYF.

This rearrangement joins TRBV5-1 to TRBJ2-7, with 7 bases identical to TRBD1. J lost 11 bases, V lost 2 bases, and 10 bases had no gene match. This CDR3 contains 13 residues. The germline gives CDR1 SGHRS, CDR2 YFSETQ. The CDR3 bases are TGCGCCAGCAGCTTAAGACAGGGTCGTTCGGAGTACTTC. Residues: CASSLRQGRSEYF. The full variable domain, in which reference TRBV5-1 and TRBJ2-7 provide the parts outside the CDR3, is KAGVTQTPRYLIKTRGQQVTLSCSPISGHRSVSWYQQTPGQGLQFLFEYFSETQRNKGNFPGRFSGRQFSNSRSEMNVSTLELGDSALYLCASSLRQGRSEYFGPGTRLTVT.

This clone has more than one count but fewer than ten. The rearrangement links TRBV14 to TRBJ1-2; TRBD1 matches 10 bases. CDR1 is SGHDN and CDR2 is FVKESK in the germline V gene. This CDR3 has 19 amino acids. V was clipped by 1 base and J by 4 bases; unmatched bases: 15. This CDR3 is CASSQVLGTGENLIYGYTF. The CDR3 DNA sequence: TGTGCCAGCAGCCAAGTCCTCGGGACAGGGGAGAACCTCATCTATGGCTACACCTTC.

This clone has more than one count but fewer than ten. J is TRBJ2-5 and V is TRBV5-4; 7 bases agree with TRBD1. The CDR3 spans 15 residues. J lost 2 bases, V lost 0 bases, and 4 bases had no gene match. Germline V gene data show CDR1 as SGHNT and CDR2 as YYREEE (reference sequence). The CDR3 bases are TGTGCCAGCAGCTTGGCCACGACAGGGCAAGAGACCCAGTACTTC. Residues: CASSLATTGQETQYF.

This clone turned up a few times. The chain employs TRBV2 and TRBJ1-2; 8 bases line up with TRBD1. In germline, CDR1 is SNHLY, CDR2 FYNNEI. The CDR3 runs 13 residues. The V and J ends lost 5 bases and 11 bases, in that order; junction bases with no gene match: 10. CDR3 nucleotide sequence: TGTGCCAGCAGTTGGACAGGGAAGAGGACTTACACCTTC. Translating gives CASSWTGKRTYTF.

The table lists this clone with a few counts. The J gene is TRBJ1-5, the V gene TRBV28; D is undetermined. From germline, CDR1 is MDHEN and CDR2 SYDVKM. With 7 bases removed from V and 6 bases from J, the gap between germline ends came to 16 bases. The CDR3 sequence is 14 residues long. The CDR3 DNA follows: TGTGCCAGCACCCGTGAGTCTCTCGGTCAGCCCCAGCATTTT. This gives the protein CASTRESLGQPQHF.

In DNA form, the CDR3 reads TGTGCCAGCAGTTACTCGGGACAGGGCCAAAAACTGTTTTTT. Encoded protein: CASSYSGQGQKLFF. The chain employs TRBV6-6 and TRBJ1-4; 9 bases align to TRBD1. The V and J ends lost 0 bases and 9 bases, in that order; junction bases with no gene match: 2. Germline V lookup: CDR1 MNHNY, CDR2 SVGAGI (reference sequence). The CDR3 covers 14 residues.

This clone showed up just a few times. The J gene is TRBJ2-2, the V gene TRBV4-2; 8 bases are shared with TRBD2. Germline CDR1 reads LGHNA; CDR2 reads YNFKEQ. CDR3 length: 17 amino acids. With 1 base clipped from V and 9 bases from J, the junction kept 13 bases outside the gene matches. CDR3 DNA sequence: TGTGCCAGCAGCCAAGGCGGGGGCGCGGGAGGCCCCCGGGAGCTGTTTTTT. Protein: CASSQGGGAGGPRELFF.

This clone has only a few counts. The V and J genes are TRBV19 and TRBJ1-3, with TRBD1 as a possible D gene (6 bases). Looked up from germline, CDR1 is LNHDA and CDR2 is SQIVND (reference sequence). The CDR3 loop spans 14 amino acids. V was trimmed by 7 bases and J by 2 bases, leaving 12 bases between them. The CDR3 DNA reads as TGTGCCAGTAAAGGGGGATCGACTGGAAACACCATATATTTT. Its translation is CASKGGSTGNTIYF.

This clone was counted a few times. The chain carries TRBV7-3 and TRBJ2-3; possibly TRBD2 for D (6 bases). Between the trimmed V and J ends, which lost 0 bases and 4 bases, there was a span of 11 bases. The V gene's germline CDR1 is SGHTA and CDR2 FQGTGA. The CDR3 has 15 residues. The CDR3 protein is CASSLTFGSADTQYF. The CDR3 DNA is TGTGCCAGCAGCTTAACTTTCGGGAGTGCAGATACGCAGTATTTT.

This clone came up once. The J gene is TRBJ2-7, the V gene TRBV5-4; 9 nucleotides align to TRBD1. Looked up from germline, CDR1 is SGHNT and CDR2 is YYREEE (reference sequence). The CDR3 is 15 residues long. The J segment lost 2 bases and the V segment lost 4 bases, leaving 7 bases of the junction unmatched. CDR3 amino acids: CASSDRDRATYEQYF. As DNA, the CDR3 is TGTGCCAGCAGCGACCGGGACAGGGCCACCTACGAGCAGTACTTC.

Only a few counts were recorded for this clone. The chain couples TRBV28 to TRBJ1-1; tentatively, D is TRBD1 (5 bases). Deletions cut 4 bases from V and 3 bases from J, with 12 bases between. The CDR3 spans 14 residues. Germline lookup yields CDR1 MDHEN and CDR2 SYDVKM. The CDR3: CASSWLVGDTEAFF. The CDR3 DNA sequence: TGTGCCAGCAGTTGGCTCGTAGGGGACACTGAAGCTTTCTTT. Full variable domain (rest looked up from reference TRBV28 and TRBJ1-1): DVKVTQSSRYLVKRTGEKVFLECVQDMDHENMFWYRQDPGLGLRLIYFSYDVKMKEKGDIPEGYSVSREKKERFSLILESASTNQTSMYLCASSWLVGDTEAFFGQGTRLTVV.

The V and J genes are TRBV5-1 and TRBJ1-5; D might be TRBD1 (5 bases). CDR1 and CDR2 from the germline V gene are SGHRS and YFSETQ. The ends were cut back, 7 bases at V and 8 bases at J, with 22 bases in the middle. The CDR3 has 15 amino acids. This chain's CDR3 is CASSRGVQGGEPQHF. CDR3 sequence (DNA): TGCGCCAGCTCGAGGGGAGTCCAGGGAGGAGAGCCCCAGCATTTT. Together with reference TRBV5-1 and TRBJ1-5, the CDR3 gives the full variable domain: KAGVTQTPRYLIKTRGQQVTLSCSPISGHRSVSWYQQTPGQGLQFLFEYFSETQRNKGNFPGRFSGRQFSNSRSEMNVSTLELGDSALYLCASSRGVQGGEPQHFGDGTRLSIL.

The chain is built from TRBV6-6 and TRBJ2-7, with D possibly being TRBD1 (5 bases). V dropped 7 bases and J dropped 4 bases, with 11 bases sitting between them. CDR1 and CDR2 (germline): MNHNY, SVGAGI (reference sequence). The length of the CDR3 is 12 residues. The CDR3 nucleotides are TGTGCCAGCACCGCTGACAGTTACGAGCAGTACTTC. Translating it yields CASTADSYEQYF.

This clone was seen repeatedly, ten times or more. The chain recombines TRBV6-6 with TRBJ2-7; a possible D gene is TRBD1 (5 bases). This CDR3 has 15 amino acids. Trimming stripped 8 bases from V and 3 bases from J, with 20 bases between. Looked up from germline, CDR1 is MNHNY and CDR2 is SVGAGI (reference sequence). The CDR3 here is CASLNLGQQNYEQYF. DNA of the CDR3: TGTGCCAGCCTCAATCTCGGACAACAAAACTACGAGCAGTACTTC.

For this clone: Its ends do not fully match the called genes, so a read error is possible. The same CDR3 arises from other DNA sequences in this sample as well. The V gene is TRBV18, the J gene TRBJ1-1; the D gene is possibly TRBD1 (5 bases). CDR1 and CDR2 from the germline V gene are KGHSH and LQKENI. This CDR3 has 14 residues. This CDR3 is CASSPPTGETEAFF. The CDR3 region has the DNA TGTGCCAGCTCCCCACCCACGGGGGAAACTGAAGCTTTCTTT. The variable domain in full, completed from reference TRBV18 and TRBJ1-1, reads NAGVMQNPRHLVRRRGQEARLRCSPMKGHSHVYWYRQLPEEGLKFMVYLQKENIIDESGMPKERFSAEFPKEGPSILRIQQVVRGDSAAYFCASSPPTGETEAFFGQGTRLTVV.

This clone appeared a few times. This chain uses TRBV19 with TRBJ1-5; 7 bases align to TRBD1. The CDR3 extends over 16 amino acids. V shed 4 bases and J 2 bases; nucleotides not matched to a gene: 8. Per the germline V gene, CDR1 is LNHDA and CDR2 is SQIVND (reference sequence). The CDR3 nucleotides read TGTGCCAGTAGTACCAGACAGGGTCAACGCAATCAGCCCCAGCATTTT. Encoded protein: CASSTRQGQRNQPQHF.

This clone was counted between two and nine times. The chain has TRBV10-3 and TRBJ1-4; D call uncertain. Germline values: CDR1 ENHRY, CDR2 SYGVKD. Deletions cut 3 bases from V and 5 bases from J, with 10 bases between. The CDR3 length is 14 residues. The CDR3 is CAISDVQINEKLFF. In DNA, the CDR3 is TGTGCCATCAGTGACGTACAGATAAATGAAAAACTGTTTTTT.

There are a few counts of this clone. The J gene is TRBJ1-4, the V gene TRBV6-5, with 8 nucleotides matching TRBD1. V was clipped by 7 bases and J by 1 base; unmatched bases: 2. The CDR3 totals 14 residues. Germline loops: CDR1 MNHEY, CDR2 SVGAGI. The CDR3 loop reads CASKTGETNEKLFF. CDR3 coding DNA: TGTGCCAGCAAGACAGGGGAAACTAATGAAAAACTGTTTTTT.

This clone was observed a handful of times. The gene calls are TRBV19 and TRBJ2-4, with 9 bases lining up with TRBD2. Germline-derived CDR1 and CDR2 are LNHDA and SQIVND (reference sequence). CDR3 length: 11 residues. Trimming removed 6 bases from V and 15 bases from J; junction bases left unmatched: 6. The DNA of the CDR3 is TGTGCCAGTAGGACCGGGACTAGCTTGTACTTC. Translating gives CASRTGTSLYF.

The chain employs TRBV14 and TRBJ1-2; D gene unclear. Trimming cost V 2 bases and J 8 bases, with 9 bases left between them. This CDR3 has 12 amino acids. Germline CDR1 is SGHDN and CDR2 is FVKESK. CDR3 sequence reads: CASSQISGGYTF. CDR3 DNA sequence: TGTGCCAGCAGCCAAATTTCAGGAGGCTACACCTTC.